The 24 T cell receptor beta chains in this list originate from one sample, sequenced in a study of technical replicates of blood from a handful of donors. Method: immunoSEQ multiplex PCR; TCRdb's copy keeps in-frame clones and lacks some. The sample lists roughly 16,000 clones, approximately 87% occurring once. The material sequenced was PBMCs. Receptor source: a human donor in good health.

This chain connects TRBV6-1 to TRBJ2-5; TRBD1 matches 8 bases. This CDR3 comprises 16 residues. Germline-derived CDR1 and CDR2 are MNHNS and SASEGT. The J segment lost 5 bases and the V segment lost 0 bases, leaving 8 bases of the junction unmatched. The CDR3 reads CASSEAGSTGGETQYF. DNA of the CDR3: TGTGCCAGCAGTGAAGCGGGGAGTACAGGGGGGGAGACCCAGTACTTC.

The rearrangement uses TRBV11-2 and TRBJ2-6; the D gene is possibly TRBD1 (6 bases). The length of the CDR3 is 17 residues. Trimming stripped 8 bases from V and 3 bases from J, with 20 bases between. Germline V lookup: CDR1 SGHAT, CDR2 FQNNGV. The chain's CDR3 is CASESGQGLGGANVLTF. In DNA, the CDR3 is TGTGCCAGCGAGAGTGGGCAGGGGCTGGGTGGGGCCAACGTCCTGACTTTC.

The chain uses TRBV11-2 and TRBJ2-7, with D perhaps matching TRBD2 (5 bases). The CDR3 contains 15 residues. Trimming removed 1 base from V and 3 bases from J, with 13 bases in between. Per the germline V gene, CDR1 is SGHAT and CDR2 is FQNNGV. The CDR3 DNA follows: TGTGCCAGCAGCTTAGCTGCGGGTGACAACTACGAGCAGTACTTC. Translating gives CASSLAAGDNYEQYF.

This chain links TRBV30 with TRBJ1-5, with a tentative D call TRBD1 (5 bases). The CDR3 sequence is 12 residues long. Germline CDR1 GTSNPN, CDR2 SVGIG (reference sequence). V lost 1 base, J lost 4 bases, and 5 bases lay in between. The CDR3 here is CAWSAGNQPQHF. In DNA form, the CDR3 reads TGTGCCTGGAGTGCAGGGAATCAGCCCCAGCATTTT.

V usage is TRBV30 and J usage is TRBJ2-7; TRBD2 aligns across 12 bases. CDR1 GTSNPN and CDR2 SVGIG come from the germline V gene (reference sequence). The CDR3 is 15 amino acids. Trimming at V came to 7 bases and at J to 0 bases, leaving 7 bases not matched to a gene. The DNA of the CDR3 is TGTGCCTCTGCGACTAGCGGGAGTTCCTCCTACGAGCAGTACTTC. This translates into CASATSGSSSYEQYF.

This chain links TRBV18 with TRBJ2-7; no clear D. The CDR3 sequence is 14 residues long. V was pared by 0 bases and J by 4 bases, with 10 bases between. The V gene's germline CDR1 is KGHSH and CDR2 LQKENI. CDR3 in DNA: TGTGCCAGCTCACCACCAGTGGGCCGGTACGAGCAGTACTTC. The encoded protein is CASSPPVGRYEQYF. The full variable domain, completed using reference TRBV18 and TRBJ2-7, is NAGVMQNPRHLVRRRGQEARLRCSPMKGHSHVYWYRQLPEEGLKFMVYLQKENIIDESGMPKERFSAEFPKEGPSILRIQQVVRGDSAAYFCASSPPVGRYEQYFGPGTRLTVT.

The V call is TRBV21-1, the J call TRBJ2-1; TRBD2, the D gene given by the table, was not confirmed from the DNA. TRBV21-1 has pseudogene status. The length of the CDR3 is 13 residues. CDR3: CASSPRTQLRGFF. The CDR3 region has the DNA TGTGCCAGCAGCCCCAGGACCCAATTGCGGGGGTTCTTC.

This clone showed up just once. The V gene is TRBV2, the J gene TRBJ2-1; 9 bases are a match to TRBD2. The ends lost 6 bases at V and 0 bases at J; junction bases unmatched: 6. Germline V gene sequence: CDR1 SNHLY, CDR2 FYNNEI. CDR3 length equals 16 residues. The CDR3 reads CASRRTSVSSYNEQFF. Here the CDR3 DNA reads TGTGCCAGCAGACGGACTAGCGTTAGCTCCTACAATGAGCAGTTCTTC.

The J gene is TRBJ2-1, the V gene TRBV15, with 10 nucleotides matching TRBD2. Germline lookup yields CDR1 LNHNV and CDR2 YYDKDF (reference sequence). The ends lost 2 bases at V and 7 bases at J; junction bases unmatched: 11. The CDR3 is 17 amino acids. The CDR3 here is CATSRPPSAGGLNEQFF. CDR3 DNA sequence: TGTGCCACCAGCAGACCACCCTCAGCGGGAGGGTTGAATGAGCAGTTCTTC.

The J gene is TRBJ2-7, the V gene TRBV29-1, with 8 bases identical to TRBD1. The trim removed 7 bases at V and 2 bases at J, leaving 4 bases unmatched. The CDR3 has 12 amino acids. Germline-derived CDR1 and CDR2 are SQVTM and ANQGSEA. In DNA form, the CDR3 reads TGCAGCGGGGGGACAGGTCCCTACGAGCAGTACTTC. Translating gives CSGGTGPYEQYF.

This rearrangement joins TRBV11-2 to TRBJ1-3; D is possibly TRBD1 (6 bases). The CDR3 runs 15 residues. V lost 6 bases and J 0 bases, leaving 12 bases between the germline ends. From germline, CDR1 is SGHAT and CDR2 FQNNGV. CDR3 amino acids: CASRPTGNSGNTIYF. The CDR3, as DNA: TGTGCCAGCAGGCCTACAGGGAACTCTGGAAACACCATATATTTT.

The chain combines TRBV4-2 with TRBJ2-7; 11 bases align to TRBD2. V shed 1 base, J shed 1 base, and the junction held 9 bases outside the gene matches. CDR3 length: 18 residues. Germline values: CDR1 LGHNA, CDR2 YNFKEQ. CDR3 sequence (DNA): TGTGCCAGCAGCCAAGTGTCTAGCGGGAGGTTATCTTCCTACGAGCAGTACTTC. Its translation: CASSQVSSGRLSSYEQYF.

The V call is TRBV5-1, the J call TRBJ2-1, with 7 bases that match TRBD1. With 0 bases clipped from V and 6 bases from J, the junction kept 6 bases outside the gene matches. Germline CDR1 reads SGHRS; CDR2 reads YFSETQ. This CDR3 has 15 amino acids. Here the CDR3 reads CASSLGGTAINEQFF. In nucleotides, the CDR3 is TGCGCCAGCAGCTTGGGGGGGACAGCGATCAATGAGCAGTTCTTC.

This rearrangement joins TRBV21-1 to TRBJ1-1; no check of the table's D call, TRBD1, against the DNA was made. TRBV21-1 is a documented pseudogene. The CDR3 totals 15 residues. The CDR3 spells CASSKADRTNTEAFF. The CDR3, as DNA: TGTGCCAGCAGCAAAGCGGACAGGACGAACACTGAAGCTTTCTTT.

The J gene is TRBJ2-2, the V gene TRBV2; maybe TRBD1 (5 bases). The length of the CDR3 is 15 residues. CDR1 and CDR2 (germline): SNHLY, FYNNEI. V shed 8 bases and J shed 0 bases, with 13 bases lying between them. This CDR3 reads CASAPATANTGELFF. In DNA, the CDR3 is TGTGCCAGCGCCCCCGCGACAGCGAACACCGGGGAGCTGTTTTTT.

This clone occurred once. The chain is built from TRBV29-1 and TRBJ2-5, with 11 bases aligning to TRBD1. With 1 base clipped from V and 5 bases from J, the junction kept 3 bases outside the gene matches. CDR3 length: 14 residues. Germline CDR1 is SQVTM and CDR2 is ANQGSEA. The CDR3 region is CSVEVWDRGETQYF. The CDR3 bases are TGCAGCGTTGAAGTGTGGGACAGGGGGGAGACCCAGTACTTC.

This clone has only a few counts. This chain links TRBV7-6 with TRBJ1-3; D unclear. In germline, CDR1 is SGHVS, CDR2 FNYEAQ. This CDR3 region has 14 residues. V was trimmed by 5 bases and J by 0 bases, leaving 8 bases between them. The CDR3 DNA reads as TGTGCCAGCAGCGCCGGTTTCTCTGGAAACACCATATATTTT. Translation gives CASSAGFSGNTIYF.

This chain links TRBV6-1 with TRBJ2-2, with 9 bases matching TRBD1. CDR3 size: 15 residues. The J segment lost 6 bases and the V segment lost 0 bases, leaving 2 bases of the junction unmatched. CDR1 MNHNS and CDR2 SASEGT come from the germline V gene. The DNA for the CDR3 is TGTGCCAGCAGTGAAGCGGGACAGGGTTCCGGGGAGCTGTTTTTT. Its protein product is CASSEAGQGSGELFF.

The V call is TRBV7-9, the J call TRBJ1-1; D possibly corresponds to TRBD1 (5 bases). Per germline, CDR1 SEHNR and CDR2 FQNEAQ (reference sequence). The CDR3 consists of 12 residues. Deletions cut 5 bases from V and 9 bases from J, with 13 bases between. CDR3 sequence: CASSPDSTQAFF. CDR3 in DNA: TGTGCCAGCAGCCCCGACAGTACCCAAGCTTTCTTT. Drawing the rest from reference TRBV7-9 and TRBJ1-1, the complete variable domain is DTGVSQNPRHKITKRGQNVTFRCDPISEHNRLYWYRQTLGQGPEFLTYFQNEAQLEKSRLLSDRFSAERPKGSFSTLEIQRTEQGDSAMYLCASSPDSTQAFFGQGTRLTVV.

This rearrangement joins TRBV5-6 to TRBJ1-4; 10 bases map to TRBD1. The germline gives CDR1 SGHDT, CDR2 YYEEEE. This CDR3 is built from 16 residues. V shed 4 bases, J shed 6 bases, and the junction held 9 bases outside the gene matches. The chain's CDR3 is CASSTVTGQGYEKLFF. In DNA, the CDR3 is TGTGCCAGCAGCACTGTAACGGGACAGGGGTATGAAAAACTGTTTTTT.

The chain employs TRBV28 and TRBJ2-5; 8 bases map to TRBD1. Germline loops: CDR1 MDHEN, CDR2 SYDVKM. V trimming: 2 bases; J trimming: 0 bases; junction bases outside the gene matches: 2. CDR3 size: 15 residues. As DNA, the CDR3 is TGTGCCAGCAGTTTAGGGGACAGGCACCAAGAGACCCAGTACTTC. Its protein is CASSLGDRHQETQYF.

This chain uses TRBV5-1 with TRBJ2-5; TRBD1 is a possible D gene (6 bases). Germline values: CDR1 SGHRS, CDR2 YFSETQ. This CDR3 has 16 amino acids. Trimming pared 0 bases from V and 3 bases from J, leaving 15 bases between. The CDR3 loop reads CASSLGGAGAEETQYF. The CDR3 DNA reads TGCGCCAGCAGCTTGGGTGGGGCAGGGGCCGAAGAGACCCAGTACTTC.

In the case of this clone: The sample contains more than one DNA sequence encoding this CDR3. The CDR3 DNA is TGTGCCAGCAGCCCTTCTAGCACAGATACGCAGTATTTT. Its translation: CASSPSSTDTQYF. The V and J genes are TRBV7-3 and TRBJ2-3, with D unresolved. This CDR3 has 13 amino acids. V was cut by 5 bases and J by 0 bases, with 6 bases left in between. Germline assignment: CDR1 SGHTA and CDR2 FQGTGA. Filled out from reference TRBV7-3 and TRBJ2-3, the complete variable domain reads GAGVSQTPSNKVTEKGKYVELRCDPISGHTALYWYRQSLGQGPEFLIYFQGTGAADDSGLPNDRFFAVRPEGSVSTLKIQRTERGDSAVYLCASSPSSTDTQYFGPGTRLTVL.

This clone was seen a handful of times. The chain uses TRBV10-3 and TRBJ1-1; TRBD1 might be the D (6 bases). Germline CDR1 reads ENHRY; CDR2 reads SYGVKD. The CDR3 totals 14 residues. With 1 base removed from V and 3 bases from J, the gap between germline ends came to 9 bases. CDR3 nucleotides: TGTGCCATCAGTGAGTGGGGGCGCGACACTGAAGCTTTCTTT. Its translation: CAISEWGRDTEAFF.